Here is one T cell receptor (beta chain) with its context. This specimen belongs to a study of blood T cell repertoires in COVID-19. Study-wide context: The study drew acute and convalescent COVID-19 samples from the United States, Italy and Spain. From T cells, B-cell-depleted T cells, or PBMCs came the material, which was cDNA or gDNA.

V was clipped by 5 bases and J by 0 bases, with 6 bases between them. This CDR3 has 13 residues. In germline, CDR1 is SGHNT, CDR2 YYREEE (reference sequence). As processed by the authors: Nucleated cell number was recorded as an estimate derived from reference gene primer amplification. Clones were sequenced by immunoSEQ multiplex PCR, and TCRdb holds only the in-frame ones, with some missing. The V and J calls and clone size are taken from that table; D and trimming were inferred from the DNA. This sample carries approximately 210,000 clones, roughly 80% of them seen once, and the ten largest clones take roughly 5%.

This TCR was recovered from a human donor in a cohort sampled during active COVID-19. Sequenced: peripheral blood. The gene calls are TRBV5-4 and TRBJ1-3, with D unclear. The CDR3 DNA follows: TGTGCCAGCAGGCGGGGCTCTGGAAACACCATATATTTT. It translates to CASRRGSGNTIYF.